Presented here are 32 T cell receptor beta chains from one specimen sequenced in a study of OX40 agonist ivuxolimab in advanced cancers. Libraries were built with the immunoSEQ multiplex PCR assay. This is the immuneACCESS table as TCRdb keeps it, with only in-frame sequences that have V and J called. A part of the clones is gone; compared with another copy, unresolved V genes explain less than half, and the rest is unexplained. Within this sample are under 45,000 clones, with 70% to 80% of them counted one time only. The ten largest clones represent approximately 17% of the sample. The input for sequencing was CD4+ or CD8+ T cells sorted from blood, taken in a trial of the OX40 agonist ivuxolimab. The receptors shown here come from an adult with an advanced solid tumor such as melanoma, head and neck, liver or kidney cancer.

The chain has TRBV5-4 and TRBJ1-1; TRBD1 is a possible D gene (6 bases). CDR1 SGHNT and CDR2 YYREEE come from the germline V gene (reference sequence). The CDR3 consists of 15 residues. V was cut by 3 bases and J by 2 bases, with 14 bases left in between. CDR3 nucleotides: TGTGCCAGCAGCTCGGGTGGGGGGCAAAACACTGAAGCTTTCTTT. Protein sequence: CASSSGGGQNTEAFF.

V usage is TRBV30 and J usage is TRBJ2-3; the match to TRBD1 covers 9 bases. Trimming at V came to 2 bases and at J to 4 bases, leaving 4 bases not matched to a gene. In germline, CDR1 is GTSNPN, CDR2 SVGIG (reference sequence). This CDR3 has 14 residues. The chain's CDR3 is CAWSPGQGADTQYF. CDR3 DNA sequence: TGTGCCTGGAGTCCGGGACAGGGTGCAGATACGCAGTATTTT.

By its share, this clone is medium-sized. The V call is TRBV7-9, the J call TRBJ1-4; D is unresolved. The CDR3 contains 15 residues. The V gene lost 8 bases and the J gene lost 0 bases, with 13 bases spanning the gap. Germline CDR1 reads SEHNR; CDR2 reads FQNEAQ (reference sequence). In DNA form, the CDR3 reads TGTGCCAGCCCTTACGGACCCGCAACTAATGAAAAACTGTTTTTT. Amino acids: CASPYGPATNEKLFF.

The chain links TRBV5-1 to TRBJ1-5; D gene unclear. Germline V gives CDR1 SGHRS, CDR2 YFSETQ. Trimming took off 0 bases at V and 3 bases at J, with 7 bases between the two ends. The CDR3 sequence is 14 residues long. The DNA for the CDR3 is TGCGCCAGCAGCTTGGGGCAACCCAATCAGCCCCAGCATTTT. Amino acids: CASSLGQPNQPQHF.

The gene calls are TRBV2 and TRBJ2-7; the D call may be TRBD1 or TRBD2 (6 bases each). Germline V gene data show CDR1 as SNHLY and CDR2 as FYNNEI. CDR3 length: 13 amino acids. V dropped 4 bases and J dropped 2 bases, with 9 bases sitting between them. The CDR3 DNA reads TGTGCCAGCAGTGTAGGGGGGCCCTACGAGCAGTACTTC. Amino acid sequence: CASSVGGPYEQYF.

This clone has a handful of counts. This sequence joins TRBV11-2 and TRBJ2-4; weak D call: TRBD1 (5 bases). Trimming removed 8 bases from V and 6 bases from J, with 11 bases in between. CDR3 size: 12 residues. The germline gives CDR1 SGHAT, CDR2 FQNNGV. CDR3 residues: CASPRARNIQYF. The CDR3 DNA sequence: TGTGCCAGCCCCAGGGCAAGAAACATTCAGTACTTC.

The J gene is TRBJ2-7, the V gene TRBV5-1; no clear D. Germline V lookup: CDR1 SGHRS, CDR2 YFSETQ. There are 14 residues in the CDR3. The V and J ends lost 1 base and 2 bases respectively, with 10 bases between them. The CDR3 coding sequence is TGCGCCAGCAGCTTGTCCACTTTTCCCTACGAGCAGTACTTC. Its translation is CASSLSTFPYEQYF.

The chain joins TRBV5-4 to TRBJ2-3; 8 bases map to TRBD1. Trimming took 3 bases from V and 3 from J; bases not matched to a gene: 3. Germline V CDR1 and CDR2: SGHNT, YYREEE (reference sequence). The CDR3 is made up of 14 amino acids. CDR3 in amino acids: CASSWQGATDTQYF. CDR3 sequence (DNA): TGTGCCAGCAGCTGGCAGGGGGCAACAGATACGCAGTATTTT.

The chain joins TRBV5-4 to TRBJ1-6; no firm D call. Trimming took 0 bases from V and 4 from J, leaving 8 bases between them. Per the germline V gene, CDR1 is SGHNT and CDR2 is YYREEE (reference sequence). CDR3 length: 15 residues. CDR3 sequence reads: CASSLDLGYNSPLHF. The DNA of the CDR3 is TGTGCCAGCAGCTTGGACCTGGGATATAATTCACCCCTCCACTTT.

V is TRBV19 and J is TRBJ2-2; 7 positions match TRBD1. There are 14 residues in the CDR3. Germline V gives CDR1 LNHDA, CDR2 SQIVND (reference sequence). V lost 5 bases, J lost 2 bases, and 2 bases stayed unmatched. This chain's CDR3 is CASSGTANTGELFF. The CDR3 region has the DNA TGTGCCAGTAGTGGGACAGCAAACACCGGGGAGCTGTTTTTT.

The V gene is TRBV5-8, the J gene TRBJ1-1; D is perhaps TRBD1 (5 bases). Germline V CDR1 and CDR2: SGHTS, YDEGEE. Trimming took off 2 bases at V and 4 bases at J, with 15 bases between the two ends. This CDR3 has 15 amino acids. This CDR3 is CASSFRTPGRTEAFF. The CDR3 DNA reads as TGTGCCAGCAGCTTCCGGACCCCGGGGCGCACTGAAGCTTTCTTT.

The DNA of the CDR3 is TGTGCCAGCAGCATCAGGGGGCTAGCGAACACTGAAGCTTTCTTT. Translated: CASSIRGLANTEAFF. The chain joins TRBV5-4 to TRBJ1-1, with TRBD1 matching over 8 bases. V was pared by 4 bases and J by 1 base, with 6 bases of the junction left unmatched. The CDR3 extends over 15 amino acids. Germline CDR1 is SGHNT and CDR2 is YYREEE (reference sequence).

This chain links TRBV5-1 with TRBJ2-1, with D possibly being TRBD1 (5 bases). V dropped 0 bases and J dropped 7 bases, with 20 bases sitting between them. The CDR3 totals 17 residues. From germline, CDR1 is SGHRS and CDR2 YFSETQ. CDR3 protein: CASSLGARQMRRNEQFF. CDR3 nucleotide sequence: TGCGCCAGCAGCTTGGGAGCCCGACAGATGAGGCGAAATGAGCAGTTCTTC.

The chain employs TRBV10-2 and TRBJ1-1, with a possible D match to TRBD1 (6 bases). The V end was cut by 3 bases, the J end by 3 bases, with 14 bases between. CDR1 and CDR2 from the germline V gene are WSHSY and SAAADI. The CDR3 sequence is 15 residues long. The CDR3 DNA sequence: TGCGCCAGCAGTGACAGGGGAAAGGGTCACACTGAAGCTTTCTTT. Encoded protein: CASSDRGKGHTEAFF.

The rearrangement uses TRBV2 and TRBJ2-5; D is unresolved. CDR1 is SNHLY, CDR2 FYNNEI, per germline. CDR3 size: 13 residues. V lost 4 bases to trimming and J lost 5 bases, with 11 bases between them. CDR3 amino acids: CASSGMVGETQYF. The CDR3 region has the DNA TGTGCCAGCAGTGGGATGGTGGGGGAGACCCAGTACTTC.

The rearrangement joins TRBV28 to TRBJ1-1; TRBD1 aligns across 9 bases. The CDR3 loop spans 13 amino acids. V was clipped by 5 bases and J by 5 bases; unmatched bases: 3. CDR1 and CDR2 (germline): MDHEN, SYDVKM. As DNA, the CDR3 is TGTGCCAGCAGTACAGGGGGCCGGACTGAAGCTTTCTTT. It encodes CASSTGGRTEAFF.

The J gene is TRBJ1-1, the V gene TRBV9; 7 bases are a match to TRBD1. This CDR3 is 15 amino acids long. Trimming at V came to 4 bases and at J to 11 bases, leaving 17 bases not matched to a gene. CDR1 and CDR2 from the germline V gene are SGDLS and YYNGEE. As DNA, the CDR3 is TGTGCCAGCAGCATAACCAACAGGGGTAGCTTGACCGCTTTCTTT. Residues: CASSITNRGSLTAFF.

The rearrangement links TRBV7-3 to TRBJ2-3, with a tentative D call TRBD2 (7 bases). The germline V and J ends were trimmed by 5 bases and 6 bases, with 15 bases remaining between them. Looked up from germline, CDR1 is SGHTA and CDR2 is FQGTGA. This CDR3 spans 14 amino acids. The CDR3 region has the DNA TGTGCCAGCAGCCCGGATAGGGGGGGCGATACGCAGTATTTT. It codes for CASSPDRGGDTQYF.

The chain links TRBV28 to TRBJ1-5; TRBD1 matches at 11 bases. Per germline, CDR1 MDHEN and CDR2 SYDVKM. J was trimmed by 1 base and V by 5 bases; bases with no gene match: 1. The CDR3 is made up of 15 amino acids. This CDR3 is CASSGTGGSNQPQHF. CDR3 sequence (DNA): TGTGCCAGCAGTGGGACAGGGGGGAGCAATCAGCCCCAGCATTTT. Supplemented by reference TRBV28 and TRBJ1-5, the full variable domain reads DVKVTQSSRYLVKRTGEKVFLECVQDMDHENMFWYRQDPGLGLRLIYFSYDVKMKEKGDIPEGYSVSREKKERFSLILESASTNQTSMYLCASSGTGGSNQPQHFGDGTRLSIL.

The V call is TRBV13, the J call TRBJ2-1, with a tentative D call TRBD2 (5 bases). This CDR3 contains 12 residues. The V end lost 2 bases, the J end lost 10 bases, and 9 bases lay between the germline ends. The germline gives CDR1 PRHDT, CDR2 FYEKMQ (reference sequence). The CDR3 nucleotides read TGTGCCAGCAGCTTATTAGGGAGCGAGCAGTTCTTC. Protein sequence: CASSLLGSEQFF.

The gene calls are TRBV9 and TRBJ2-2, with D perhaps given as TRBD1 or TRBD2 (6 bases each). This CDR3 region has 15 residues. The germline V gene has CDR1 SGDLS and CDR2 YYNGEE. Between the trimmed V and J ends, which lost 2 bases and 2 bases, there was a span of 10 bases. The CDR3 DNA reads TGTGCCAGCAGCGTGGGGGGACAAAACACCGGGGAGCTGTTTTTT. It specifies CASSVGGQNTGELFF.

The chain joins TRBV2 to TRBJ2-3, with TRBD1 identical over 9 bases. V shed 2 bases and J 5 bases; nucleotides not matched to a gene: 5. This CDR3 is built from 15 residues. Germline V gives CDR1 SNHLY, CDR2 FYNNEI. CDR3 protein: CASSEQGQGVDTQYF. The CDR3 nucleotides read TGTGCCAGCAGTGAACAGGGACAGGGAGTAGATACGCAGTATTTT.

The chain recombines TRBV2 with TRBJ2-2; no reliable D call. The CDR3 has 15 residues. V was pared by 9 bases and J by 4 bases, with 18 bases between. Germline CDR1 and CDR2: SNHLY and FYNNEI. This CDR3 reads CASFDGLSFTGELFF. CDR3 DNA: TGTGCCAGTTTCGACGGCCTCTCTTTCACCGGGGAGCTGTTTTTT.

The chain recombines TRBV19 with TRBJ1-2; D not certain. CDR1 is LNHDA and CDR2 is SQIVND in the germline V gene (reference sequence). Trimming cost V 3 bases and J 7 bases, with 12 bases left between them. The CDR3 length is 13 residues. The CDR3 bases are TGTGCCAGTAGTATCCCGGAAATAGGTGGCTACACCTTC. It translates to CASSIPEIGGYTF.

In nucleotides, the CDR3 is TGTGCCAGCAGTCAGGGGGGAAACGAGCAGTACTTC. Its translation: CASSQGGNEQYF. V gene TRBV27 combines with J gene TRBJ2-7, with a possible D match to TRBD1 (7 bases). The germline V and J ends were trimmed by 5 bases and 5 bases, with 10 bases remaining between them. The CDR3 has 12 residues. Germline loops: CDR1 MNHEY, CDR2 SMNVEV (reference sequence).

This sequence joins TRBV2 and TRBJ2-3; D might be TRBD1 (6 bases). Germline CDR1 and CDR2: SNHLY and FYNNEI. The CDR3 is made up of 15 amino acids. Trimming took off 0 bases at V and 8 bases at J, with 15 bases between the two ends. The CDR3 loop is CASSEALSGQSTQYF. The CDR3 nucleotides are TGTGCCAGCAGTGAAGCGCTTTCTGGACAGTCTACGCAGTATTTT.

V is TRBV6-5 and J is TRBJ1-5; the match to TRBD1 covers 7 bases. This CDR3 contains 14 residues. Germline V gene lookup returns CDR1 MNHEY and CDR2 SVGAGI. The V segment lost 6 bases and the J segment 8 bases; nucleotides outside the gene matches: 10. The CDR3 nucleotides read TGTGCCAGCAGGAAGGGAGGGGGCAGGGAGCCCCAGCATTTT. Translation: CASRKGGGREPQHF.

This chain joins TRBV5-1 and TRBJ2-5; D not resolved. The germline V gene has CDR1 SGHRS and CDR2 YFSETQ. The CDR3 runs 13 residues. With 4 bases removed from V and 2 bases from J, the gap between germline ends came to 9 bases. CDR3 in DNA: TGCGCCAGCAGCCCTGAGCCACAAGAGACCCAGTACTTC. Protein product: CASSPEPQETQYF.

This clone was seen more than once but under ten times. The CDR3 loop reads CASSKGKGANYGYTF. The CDR3 DNA sequence: TGTGCCAGCAGCAAAGGAAAGGGGGCTAACTATGGCTACACCTTC. This rearrangement joins TRBV21-1 to TRBJ1-2; the DNA was not used to check the table's D call, TRBD1. TRBV21-1 is reported as a pseudogene. This CDR3 has 15 residues.

J is TRBJ2-7 and V is TRBV7-9; D is uncertain. V was shortened by 5 bases and J by 2 bases, with 10 bases between the two germline ends. The CDR3 loop spans 13 amino acids. Looked up from germline, CDR1 is SEHNR and CDR2 is FQNEAQ (reference sequence). In DNA, the CDR3 is TGTGCCAGCAGCATTCCACCTACCTACGAGCAGTACTTC. As protein: CASSIPPTYEQYF.

V usage is TRBV4-1 and J usage is TRBJ2-5; TRBD1 is a possible D gene (6 bases). The CDR3 covers 14 residues. Trimming removed 4 bases at V and 1 base at J, with 10 bases between. CDR1 MGHRA and CDR2 YSYEKL come from the germline V gene. Here the CDR3 reads CASSPTGFQETQYF. Written as DNA, the CDR3 is TGCGCCAGCAGCCCAACAGGGTTCCAAGAGACCCAGTACTTC.

This CDR3 is CASSQDGSYGYTF. CDR3 coding DNA: TGCGCCAGCAGCCAAGACGGCTCCTATGGCTACACCTTC. V usage is TRBV4-1 and J usage is TRBJ1-2; D is uncertain. Germline CDR1 reads MGHRA; CDR2 reads YSYEKL. The CDR3 runs to 13 residues. The V end was cut by 0 bases, the J end by 4 bases, with 6 bases between.